This entry is about one T cell receptor beta chain. V dropped 5 bases and J dropped 4 bases, with 9 bases sitting between them. CDR1 is LNHNV, CDR2 YYDKDF, per germline (reference sequence). There are 13 residues in the CDR3. This entry comes from a study of OX40 agonist ivuxolimab in advanced cancers. Sequencing used immunoSEQ multiplex PCR; TCRdb keeps in-frame clones, though not all of them. The sample holds approximately 57,000 clones, 88% seen once. The specimen was CD4+ or CD8+ T cells sorted from blood, collected in a trial of the OX40 agonist ivuxolimab. This TCR was sampled from an adult with an advanced solid tumor such as melanoma, head and neck, liver or kidney cancer. This chain joins TRBV15 and TRBJ1-3; D may be TRBD1 (6 bases). DNA for the CDR3: TGTGCCACCAGCGAGGGGGGAGGAAACACCATATATTTT. Its translation is CATSEGGGNTIYF.